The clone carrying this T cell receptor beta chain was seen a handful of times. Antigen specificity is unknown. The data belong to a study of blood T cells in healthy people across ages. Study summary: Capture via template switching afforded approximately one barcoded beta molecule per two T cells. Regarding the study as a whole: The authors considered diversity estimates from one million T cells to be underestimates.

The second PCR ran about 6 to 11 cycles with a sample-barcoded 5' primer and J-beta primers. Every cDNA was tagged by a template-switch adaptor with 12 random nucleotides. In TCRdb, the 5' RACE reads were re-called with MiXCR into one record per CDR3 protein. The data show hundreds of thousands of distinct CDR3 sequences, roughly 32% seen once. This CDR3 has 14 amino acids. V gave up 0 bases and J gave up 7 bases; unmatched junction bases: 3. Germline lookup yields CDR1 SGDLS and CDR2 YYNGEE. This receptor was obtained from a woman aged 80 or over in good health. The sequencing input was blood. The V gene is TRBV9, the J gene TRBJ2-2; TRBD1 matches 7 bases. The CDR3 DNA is TGTGCCAGCAGCGTAGGACAGGGATTCGGGGAGCTGTTTTTT. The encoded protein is CASSVGQGFGELFF.